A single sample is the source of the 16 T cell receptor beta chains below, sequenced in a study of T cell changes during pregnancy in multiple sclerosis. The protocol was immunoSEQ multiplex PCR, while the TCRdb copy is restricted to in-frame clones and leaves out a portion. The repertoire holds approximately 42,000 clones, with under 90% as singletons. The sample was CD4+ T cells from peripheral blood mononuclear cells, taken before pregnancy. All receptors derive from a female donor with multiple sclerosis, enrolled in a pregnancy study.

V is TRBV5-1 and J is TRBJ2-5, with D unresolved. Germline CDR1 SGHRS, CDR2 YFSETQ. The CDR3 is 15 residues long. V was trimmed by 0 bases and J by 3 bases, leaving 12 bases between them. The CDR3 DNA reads TGCGCCAGCAGCTTGGGGGCAGGATCCAAAGAGACCCAGTACTTC. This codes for CASSLGAGSKETQYF.

DNA of the CDR3: TGTGCCAGCAGTTCCGGGACAGGTCCCCCCATCTATGGCTACACCTTC. Translation: CASSSGTGPPIYGYTF. The V gene is TRBV6-5, the J gene TRBJ1-2; TRBD1 agrees at 8 bases. The V gene's germline CDR1 is MNHEY and CDR2 SVGAGI. Trimming cost V 4 bases and J 4 bases; bases outside gene matches: 11. The CDR3 sequence is 16 residues long.

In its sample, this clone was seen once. Written as DNA, the CDR3 is TGTGCCGTAACAGGAGTCCTCCAAGAGACCCAGTACTTC. Translating gives CAVTGVLQETQYF. This sequence joins TRBV5-4 and TRBJ2-5, with a possible D match to TRBD1 (5 bases). V lost 10 bases and J 1 base, leaving 14 bases between the germline ends. Germline V gene sequence: CDR1 SGHNT, CDR2 YYREEE (reference sequence). CDR3 length equals 13 residues.

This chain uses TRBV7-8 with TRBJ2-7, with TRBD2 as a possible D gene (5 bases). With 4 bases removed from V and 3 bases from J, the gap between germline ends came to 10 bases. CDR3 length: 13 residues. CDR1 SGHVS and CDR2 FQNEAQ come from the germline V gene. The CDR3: CASSSDYFYEQYF. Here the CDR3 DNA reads TGTGCCAGCAGCTCCGACTACTTCTACGAGCAGTACTTC.

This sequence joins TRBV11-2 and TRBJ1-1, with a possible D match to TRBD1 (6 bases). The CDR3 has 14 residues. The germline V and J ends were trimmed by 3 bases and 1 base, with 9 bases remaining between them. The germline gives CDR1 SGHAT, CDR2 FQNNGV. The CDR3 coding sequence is TGTGCCAGCAGCTTTAAGGACAGGAACACTGAAGCTTTCTTT. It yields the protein CASSFKDRNTEAFF.

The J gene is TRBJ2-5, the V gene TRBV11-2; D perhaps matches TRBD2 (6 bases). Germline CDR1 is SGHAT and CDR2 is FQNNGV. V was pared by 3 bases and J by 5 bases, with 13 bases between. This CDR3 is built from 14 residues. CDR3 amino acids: CASSFGLTTETQYF. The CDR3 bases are TGTGCCAGCAGCTTCGGACTAACAACGGAGACCCAGTACTTC.

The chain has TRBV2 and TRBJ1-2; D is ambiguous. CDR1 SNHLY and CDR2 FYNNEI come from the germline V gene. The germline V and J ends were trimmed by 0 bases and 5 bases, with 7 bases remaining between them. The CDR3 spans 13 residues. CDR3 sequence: CASSEAAGYGYTF. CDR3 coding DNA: TGTGCCAGCAGTGAAGCGGCAGGTTATGGCTACACCTTC.

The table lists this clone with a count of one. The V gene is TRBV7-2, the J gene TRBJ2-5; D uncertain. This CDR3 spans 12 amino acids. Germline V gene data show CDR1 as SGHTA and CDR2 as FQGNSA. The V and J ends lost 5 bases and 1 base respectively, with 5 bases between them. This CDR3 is CASSVIQETQYF. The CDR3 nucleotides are TGTGCCAGCAGCGTCATCCAAGAGACCCAGTACTTC.

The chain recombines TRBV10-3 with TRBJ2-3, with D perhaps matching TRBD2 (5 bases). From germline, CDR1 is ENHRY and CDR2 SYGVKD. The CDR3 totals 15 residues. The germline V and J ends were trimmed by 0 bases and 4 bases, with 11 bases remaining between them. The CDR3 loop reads CAISESTGSADTQYF. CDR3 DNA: TGTGCCATCAGTGAGTCGACGGGATCAGCAGATACGCAGTATTTT.

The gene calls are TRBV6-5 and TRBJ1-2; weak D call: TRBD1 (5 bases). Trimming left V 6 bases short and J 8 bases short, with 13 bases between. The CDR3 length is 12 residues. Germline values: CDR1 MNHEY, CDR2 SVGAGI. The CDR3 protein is CASSNRDSGYTF. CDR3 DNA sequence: TGTGCCAGCAGCAACCGGGACTCCGGCTACACCTTC.

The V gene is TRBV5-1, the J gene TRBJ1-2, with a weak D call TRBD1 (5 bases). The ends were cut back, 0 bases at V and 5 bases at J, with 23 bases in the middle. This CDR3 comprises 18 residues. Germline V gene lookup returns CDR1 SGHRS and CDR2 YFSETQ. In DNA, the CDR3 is TGCGCCAGCAGCTTGGCCGGAGTAGGGGCGCGAAGATCGTATGGCTACACCTTC. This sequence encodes CASSLAGVGARRSYGYTF.

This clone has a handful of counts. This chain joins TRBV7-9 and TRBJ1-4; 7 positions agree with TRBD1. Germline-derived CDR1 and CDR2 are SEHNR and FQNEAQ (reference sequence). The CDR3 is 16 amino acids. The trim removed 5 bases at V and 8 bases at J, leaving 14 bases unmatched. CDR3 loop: CASSPGLTGVWEKLFF. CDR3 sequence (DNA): TGTGCCAGCAGCCCCGGGCTAACAGGGGTTTGGGAAAAACTGTTTTTT.

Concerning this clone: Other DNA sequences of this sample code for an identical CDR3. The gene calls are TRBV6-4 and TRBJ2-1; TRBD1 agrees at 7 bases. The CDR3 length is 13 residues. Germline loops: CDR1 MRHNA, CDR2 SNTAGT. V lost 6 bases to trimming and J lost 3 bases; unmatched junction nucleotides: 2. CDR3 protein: CASRRDSYNEQFF. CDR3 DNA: TGTGCCAGCAGGAGGGACAGCTACAATGAGCAGTTCTTC.

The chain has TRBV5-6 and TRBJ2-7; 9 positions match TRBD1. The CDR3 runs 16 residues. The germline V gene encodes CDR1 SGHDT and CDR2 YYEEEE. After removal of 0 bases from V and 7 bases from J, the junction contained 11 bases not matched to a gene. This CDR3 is CASSLDRGRRVGEQYF. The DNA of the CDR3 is TGTGCCAGCAGCTTGGACAGGGGGCGCCGAGTTGGAGAGCAGTACTTC.

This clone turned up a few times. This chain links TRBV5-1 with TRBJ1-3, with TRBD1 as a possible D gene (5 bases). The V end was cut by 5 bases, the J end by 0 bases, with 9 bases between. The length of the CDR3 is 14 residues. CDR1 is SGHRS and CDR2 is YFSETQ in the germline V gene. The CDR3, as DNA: TGCGCCAGCAGGGACATAGGCTCTGGAAACACCATATATTTT. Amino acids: CASRDIGSGNTIYF.

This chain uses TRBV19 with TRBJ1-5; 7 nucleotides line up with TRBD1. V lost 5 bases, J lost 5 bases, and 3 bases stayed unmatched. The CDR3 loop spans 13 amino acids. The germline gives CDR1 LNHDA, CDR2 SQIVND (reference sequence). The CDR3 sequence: CASSGGTDQPQHF. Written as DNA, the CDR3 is TGTGCCAGTAGTGGTGGGACAGATCAGCCCCAGCATTTT.